The entry below gives a single TCR beta chain sequence along with its context. The length of the CDR3 is 15 residues. The V gene lost 4 bases and the J gene lost 1 base, with 14 bases spanning the gap. Germline V CDR1 and CDR2: SGHRS, YFSETQ. The data derive from a study of control samples from healthy donors and cancer patients. The repertoire was sequenced with immunoSEQ multiplex PCR; TCRdb's copy has only in-frame clones and lacks some. The data show about 130,000 clones, with 89% seen just once and roughly 8% held by the top ten. This TCR derives from a man between 50 and 59 years old with head and neck cancer. The sequenced sample consisted of PBMCs. The V and J genes are TRBV5-1 and TRBJ1-1, with D possibly TRBD1 on 6 matching bases. The CDR3 reads CASSVNRVENTEAFF. DNA for the CDR3: TGCGCCAGCAGCGTAAACAGGGTGGAGAACACTGAAGCTTTCTTT.